One T cell receptor beta chain is described in this entry. With 3 bases clipped from V and 4 bases from J, the junction kept 9 bases outside the gene matches. The germline CDR1 and CDR2 sequences are SGHVS and FNYEAQ. The CDR3 is 17 amino acids. Participants reported their clinical history, and cohort assignment relied on those reports. In the study's own analysis: Amplification of reference gene primers was used by the study to estimate nucleated cell counts. Profiling relied on immunoSEQ multiplex PCR, and the TCRdb table lists in-frame clones only, not all of them. The V and J calls and the clone size are those of that table, but D and trimming were determined from the DNA. The sample holds about 250,000 clones; approximately 85% are singletons and the top ten take 9.1%. These data are taken from a study of blood T cell repertoires in COVID-19. As for the study in general: Acute and convalescent COVID-19 samples came from the United States, Italy and Spain. The analysed material was cDNA or gDNA that came from T cells, B-cell-depleted T cells, or PBMCs.

Sequencing was carried out using PBMCs or T cells enriched from blood (not recorded which). The sequence came from a woman in her 50s with acute COVID-19. The rearrangement links TRBV7-6 to TRBJ2-1, with 10 bases identical to TRBD1. The CDR3 nucleotides are TGTGCCAGCAGCTTCCCTAAGGGACAGGGGCCATACAATGAGCAGTTCTTC. It encodes CASSFPKGQGPYNEQFF.